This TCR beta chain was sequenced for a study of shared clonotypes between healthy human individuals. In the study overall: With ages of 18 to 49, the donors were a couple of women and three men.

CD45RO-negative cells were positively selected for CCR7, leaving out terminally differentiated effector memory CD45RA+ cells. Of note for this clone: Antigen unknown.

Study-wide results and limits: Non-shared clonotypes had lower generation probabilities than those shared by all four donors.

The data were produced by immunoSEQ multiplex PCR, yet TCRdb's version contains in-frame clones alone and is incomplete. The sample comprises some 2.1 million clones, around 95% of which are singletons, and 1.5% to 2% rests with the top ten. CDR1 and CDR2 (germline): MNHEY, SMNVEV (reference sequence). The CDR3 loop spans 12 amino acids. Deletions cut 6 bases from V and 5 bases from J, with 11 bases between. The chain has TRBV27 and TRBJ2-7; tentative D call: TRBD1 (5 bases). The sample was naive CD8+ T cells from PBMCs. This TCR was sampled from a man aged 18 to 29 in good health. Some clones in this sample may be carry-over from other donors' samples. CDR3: CASRSGWDEQYF. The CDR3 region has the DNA TGTGCCAGCAGGTCAGGGTGGGACGAGCAGTACTTC.